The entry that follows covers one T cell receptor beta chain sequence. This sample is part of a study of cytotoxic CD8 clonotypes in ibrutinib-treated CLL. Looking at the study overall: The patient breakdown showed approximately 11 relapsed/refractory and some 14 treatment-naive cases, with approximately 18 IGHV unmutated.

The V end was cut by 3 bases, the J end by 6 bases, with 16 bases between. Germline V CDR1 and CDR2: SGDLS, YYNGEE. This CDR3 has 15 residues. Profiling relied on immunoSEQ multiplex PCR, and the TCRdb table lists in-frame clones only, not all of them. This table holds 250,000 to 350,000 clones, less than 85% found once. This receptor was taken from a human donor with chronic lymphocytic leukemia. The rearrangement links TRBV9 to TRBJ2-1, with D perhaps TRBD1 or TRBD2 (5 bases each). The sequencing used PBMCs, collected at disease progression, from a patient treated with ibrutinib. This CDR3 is CASSATRGPFNEQFF. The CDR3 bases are TGTGCCAGCAGCGCCACTAGGGGCCCCTTCAATGAGCAGTTCTTC.